This T cell receptor (beta chain) was sequenced for a study of quantifying T cell responses using KT2 cells. About the study: Reverse transcription used primers in the TCR alpha and beta constant regions. Study-level findings and limits: Very high KT2 spike-in numbers caused saturation in KT2 sequence detection.

An oligo carrying a UMI was ligated to the cDNA 3' end. First-round PCR used around 4 cycles and beta primers RC1.1 and RC1.2 covering TRBC1 and TRBC2. TCR alpha and beta chains were handled separately starting at the second PCR. TCRdb itself ran the UMI-ligation and nested PCR reads through MiXCR, one entry per CDR3 protein. The sample has approximately 41,000 distinct CDR3 sequences; about 15% are singletons. A remark on this clonotype: Antigen: not known.

The CDR3 is 13 amino acids. The V gene's germline CDR1 is LGHNA and CDR2 YSLEER. The V gene end was trimmed by 4 bases and the J gene end by 3 bases; junction bases not matched to a gene: 3. Unfractionated PBMC were spiked with known numbers of KT2 clone cells. J is TRBJ2-7 and V is TRBV4-3, with 7 bases fitting TRBD1. This clonotype was sampled from a human donor. Sequencing used PBMCs spiked with cells of the T cell clone KT2. For the CDR3, the DNA is TGCGCCAGCAGCCGGGACAGCCACTACGAGCAGTACTTC. This sequence encodes CASSRDSHYEQYF.